The 14 T cell receptor beta chains presented below share a single source sample, sequenced in a study of T-cell reconstitution after alpha-beta-depleted transplantation in children. The TCRbeta library was prepared with unique molecular identifiers. TCRdb reprocessed the PCR reads via MiXCR and lists one record per CDR3 protein. This sample has about 110,000 distinct CDR3 sequences, with approximately 22% found just once. Material: PBMCs, mostly from graft donor cells, obtained 180 days after TCRalphabeta/CD19-depleted stem cell transplant. All receptors derive from a male patient under 10 years old who had a stem cell transplant for chronic granulomatous disease, so the T cells may come from the graft donor.

This chain links TRBV7-9 with TRBJ2-1; D not certain. The CDR3 loop spans 14 amino acids. Germline V lookup: CDR1 SEHNR, CDR2 FQNEAQ (reference sequence). Trimming left V 1 base short and J 7 bases short, with 11 bases between. The CDR3 bases are TGTGCCAGCAGCTTAGTGGGCCTTGGGAATGAGCAGTTCTTC. It specifies CASSLVGLGNEQFF.

The chain carries TRBV15 and TRBJ1-6; the match to TRBD1 covers 8 bases. CDR1 LNHNV and CDR2 YYDKDF come from the germline V gene (reference sequence). This CDR3 is 15 amino acids long. Trimming at V came to 4 bases and at J to 9 bases, leaving 8 bases not matched to a gene. CDR3 loop: CATSTDRGPTSPLHF. Written as DNA, the CDR3 is TGTGCCACCAGCACCGACAGGGGCCCCACTTCACCCCTCCACTTT.

The chain links TRBV27 to TRBJ2-1; D is perhaps TRBD1 or TRBD2 (6 bases each). Trimming shortened V by 6 bases and J by 3 bases, and 21 bases separated the two germline ends. Germline V gene data show CDR1 as MNHEY and CDR2 as SMNVEV (reference sequence). The length of the CDR3 is 17 residues. The CDR3 DNA reads TGTGCCAGCAGCCTCTCTCGGGGGCGGGAAATCTACAATGAGCAGTTCTTC. Translated: CASSLSRGREIYNEQFF.

The chain employs TRBV20-1 and TRBJ2-1; possible D gene TRBD1, 5 bases. Trimming took 3 bases from V and 4 from J, leaving 16 bases between them. The germline CDR1 and CDR2 sequences are DFQATT and SNEGSKA (reference sequence). This CDR3 is built from 15 residues. CDR3 loop: CSARFIQGSYNEQFF. The CDR3, as DNA: TGCAGTGCTAGGTTTATCCAGGGTTCATACAATGAGCAGTTCTTC.

This clonotype was found a few times. The chain is built from TRBV10-3 and TRBJ2-3, with 9 bases that match TRBD1. The J segment lost 6 bases and the V segment lost 3 bases, leaving 7 bases of the junction unmatched. Germline V lookup: CDR1 ENHRY, CDR2 SYGVKD. The CDR3 totals 15 residues. The CDR3 DNA reads as TGTGCCATCAGTGAAACAGGGACAGGGAAGGATACGCAGTATTTT. This translates into CAISETGTGKDTQYF.

This chain joins TRBV12-3 or TRBV12-4 and TRBJ1-5; 9 bases align to TRBD1. The CDR3 sequence is 15 residues long. J gave up 6 bases and V 8 bases, and 11 bases lay outside the gene matches. CDR3 sequence: CASRPGQGGGQPQHF. For the CDR3, the DNA is TGTGCCAGCCGCCCGGGACAGGGTGGCGGTCAGCCCCAGCATTTT.

A few counts support this clonotype. The chain links TRBV20-1 to TRBJ1-1; D may be TRBD1 (6 bases). The CDR3 covers 14 residues. The V and J ends lost 6 bases and 4 bases respectively, with 18 bases between them. Germline loops: CDR1 DFQATT, CDR2 SNEGSKA (reference sequence). CDR3 in DNA: TGCAGTGCCCCGGGGGGCGTTAGGGCCACTGAAGCTTTCTTT. Translated: CSAPGGVRATEAFF.

Concerning this clonotype itself: This may arise from a read error, as a much more abundant clone is one base away. J is TRBJ2-7 and V is TRBV20-1; 13 positions agree with TRBD2. The CDR3 has 15 residues. The V gene's germline CDR1 is DFQATT and CDR2 SNEGSKA (reference sequence). CDR3 nucleotide sequence: TGCTGTGCTAGATCGCGACTAGCGGGAGGACGCGAGCAGTACTTC. Its translation: CCARSRLAGGREQYF.

This clonotype was recorded many times. The chain employs TRBV29-1 and TRBJ2-3, with TRBD1 matching 7 bases. V was pared by 7 bases and J by 0 bases, with 7 bases of the junction left unmatched. The CDR3 loop spans 14 amino acids. The germline CDR1 and CDR2 sequences are SQVTM and ANQGSEA. The CDR3 sequence: CSAWSTGSTDTQYF. The DNA of the CDR3 is TGCAGCGCATGGTCGACAGGGAGCACAGATACGCAGTATTTT.

This clonotype was detected many times. This sequence joins TRBV7-8 and TRBJ2-1; no definite D call. The length of the CDR3 is 11 residues. The germline CDR1 and CDR2 sequences are SGHVS and FQNEAQ. V lost 4 bases and J 6 bases, leaving 4 bases between the germline ends. CDR3 loop: CASSSTNEQFF. CDR3 DNA: TGTGCCAGCAGCTCGACCAATGAGCAGTTCTTC.

This clonotype has ten or more counts. V is TRBV20-1 and J is TRBJ2-1; 7 bases line up with TRBD2. With V trimmed by 3 bases and J by 5 bases, 4 bases remained unmatched. Germline loops: CDR1 DFQATT, CDR2 SNEGSKA (reference sequence). This CDR3 has 13 residues. The CDR3 DNA reads TGCAGTGCTAGCGACGGGAGGCACAATGAGCAGTTCTTC. It specifies CSASDGRHNEQFF.

V is TRBV4-2 and J is TRBJ2-7, with D possibly matching TRBD2 (6 bases). The CDR3 spans 14 residues. The germline gives CDR1 LGHNA, CDR2 YNFKEQ. Trimming cost V 8 bases and J 6 bases, with 20 bases left between them. The DNA of the CDR3 is TGTGCCAGCGGCCCGGGACTGGCCTCTTTCGAGCAGTACTTC. This sequence encodes CASGPGLASFEQYF.

The chain couples TRBV20-1 to TRBJ2-3; TRBD2 agrees at 11 bases. Germline CDR1 is DFQATT and CDR2 is SNEGSKA (reference sequence). The ends lost 4 bases at V and 4 bases at J; junction bases unmatched: 4. The CDR3 contains 14 residues. DNA for the CDR3: TGCAGTGCTATAGTAGCGGGAGGGCCAGATACGCAGTATTTT. This sequence encodes CSAIVAGGPDTQYF.

This clonotype came up many times. This rearrangement joins TRBV5-1 to TRBJ2-7; D could derive from TRBD1 or TRBD2 (5 bases each). In germline, CDR1 is SGHRS, CDR2 YFSETQ. This CDR3 contains 18 residues. With 0 bases removed from V and 3 bases from J, the gap between germline ends came to 22 bases. In nucleotides, the CDR3 is TGCGCCAGCAGCTTGGCCCCAACTAGACAGAAGCACGGCTACGAGCAGTACTTC. Amino acids: CASSLAPTRQKHGYEQYF.